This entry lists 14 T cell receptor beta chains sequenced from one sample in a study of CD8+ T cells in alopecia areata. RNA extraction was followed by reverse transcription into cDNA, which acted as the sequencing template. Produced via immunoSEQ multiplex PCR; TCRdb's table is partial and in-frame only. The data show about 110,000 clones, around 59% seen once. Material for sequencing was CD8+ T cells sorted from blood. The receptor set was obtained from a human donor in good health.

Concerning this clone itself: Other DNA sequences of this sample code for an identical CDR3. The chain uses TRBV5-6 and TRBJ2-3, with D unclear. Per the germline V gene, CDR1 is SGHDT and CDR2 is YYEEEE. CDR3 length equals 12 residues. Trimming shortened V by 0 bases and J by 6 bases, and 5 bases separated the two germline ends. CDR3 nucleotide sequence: TGTGCCAGCAGCTTGGGTGGGGATACGCAGTATTTT. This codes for CASSLGGDTQYF.

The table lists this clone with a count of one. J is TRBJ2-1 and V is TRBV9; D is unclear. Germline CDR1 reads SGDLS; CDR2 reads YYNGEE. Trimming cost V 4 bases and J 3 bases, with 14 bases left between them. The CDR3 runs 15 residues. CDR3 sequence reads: CASSPLGGGYNEQFF. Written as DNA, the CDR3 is TGTGCCAGCAGCCCCCTGGGCGGCGGCTACAATGAGCAGTTCTTC. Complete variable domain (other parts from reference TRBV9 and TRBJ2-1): DSGVTQTPKHLITATGQRVTLRCSPRSGDLSVYWYQQSLDQGLQFLIQYYNGEERAKGNILERFSAQQFPDLHSELNLSSLELGDSALYFCASSPLGGGYNEQFFGPGTRLTVL.

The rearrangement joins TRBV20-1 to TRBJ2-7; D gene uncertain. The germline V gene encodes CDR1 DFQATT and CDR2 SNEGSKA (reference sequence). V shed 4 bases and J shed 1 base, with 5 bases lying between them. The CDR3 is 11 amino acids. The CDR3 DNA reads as TGCAGTGCTACCCGTTCCTACGAGCAGTACTTC. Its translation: CSATRSYEQYF.

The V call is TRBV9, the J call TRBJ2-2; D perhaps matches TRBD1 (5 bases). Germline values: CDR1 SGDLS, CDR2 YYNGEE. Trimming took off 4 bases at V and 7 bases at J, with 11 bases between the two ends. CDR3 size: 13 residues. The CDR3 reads CASSLQGGGELFF. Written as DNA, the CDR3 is TGTGCCAGCAGCCTCCAGGGTGGCGGGGAGCTGTTTTTT.

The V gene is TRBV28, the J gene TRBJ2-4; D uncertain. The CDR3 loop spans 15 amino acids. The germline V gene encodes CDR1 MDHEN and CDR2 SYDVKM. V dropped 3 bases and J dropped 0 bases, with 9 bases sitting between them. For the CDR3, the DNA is TGTGCCAGCAGTTTTGTCAGCCGAGCCAAAAACATTCAGTACTTC. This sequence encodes CASSFVSRAKNIQYF.

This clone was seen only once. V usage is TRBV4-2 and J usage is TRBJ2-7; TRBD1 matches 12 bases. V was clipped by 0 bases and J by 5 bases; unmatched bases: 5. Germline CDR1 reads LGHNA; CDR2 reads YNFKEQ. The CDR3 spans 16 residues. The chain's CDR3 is CASSQDLGQGADEQYF. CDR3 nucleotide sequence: TGTGCCAGCAGCCAAGATTTGGGACAGGGGGCGGACGAGCAGTACTTC.

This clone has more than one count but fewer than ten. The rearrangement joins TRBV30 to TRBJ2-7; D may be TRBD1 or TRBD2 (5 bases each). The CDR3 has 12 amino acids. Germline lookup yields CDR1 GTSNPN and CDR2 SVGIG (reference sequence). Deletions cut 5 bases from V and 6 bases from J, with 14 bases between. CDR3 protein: CAWGVGTSEQYF. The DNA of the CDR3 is TGTGCCTGGGGGGTAGGGACGTCCGAGCAGTACTTC.

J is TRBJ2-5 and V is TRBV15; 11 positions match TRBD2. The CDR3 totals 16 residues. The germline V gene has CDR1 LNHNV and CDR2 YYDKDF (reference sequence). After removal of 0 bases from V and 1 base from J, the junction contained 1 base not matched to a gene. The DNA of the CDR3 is TGTGCCACCAGCAGAGAACTAGCGGGGGCCCAAGAGACCCAGTACTTC. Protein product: CATSRELAGAQETQYF.

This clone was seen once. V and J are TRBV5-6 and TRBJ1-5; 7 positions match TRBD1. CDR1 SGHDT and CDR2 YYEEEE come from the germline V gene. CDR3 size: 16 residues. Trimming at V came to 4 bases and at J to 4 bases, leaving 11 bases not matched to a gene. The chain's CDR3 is CASSTTHGTANQPQHF. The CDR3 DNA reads TGTGCCAGCAGCACGACCCACGGGACAGCGAATCAGCCCCAGCATTTT.

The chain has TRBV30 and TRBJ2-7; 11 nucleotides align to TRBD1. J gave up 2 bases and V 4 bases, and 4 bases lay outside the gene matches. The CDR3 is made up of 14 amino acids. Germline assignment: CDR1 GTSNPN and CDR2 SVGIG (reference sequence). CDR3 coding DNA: TGTGCCTGGACGGACAGGGGGCCCCCCTACGAGCAGTACTTC. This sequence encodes CAWTDRGPPYEQYF.

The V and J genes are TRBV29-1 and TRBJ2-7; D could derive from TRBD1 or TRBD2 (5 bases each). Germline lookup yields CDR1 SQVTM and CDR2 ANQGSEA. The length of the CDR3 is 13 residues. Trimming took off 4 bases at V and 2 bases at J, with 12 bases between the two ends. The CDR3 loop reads CSVVDMGAYEQYF. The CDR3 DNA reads TGCAGCGTTGTTGATATGGGGGCCTACGAGCAGTACTTC.

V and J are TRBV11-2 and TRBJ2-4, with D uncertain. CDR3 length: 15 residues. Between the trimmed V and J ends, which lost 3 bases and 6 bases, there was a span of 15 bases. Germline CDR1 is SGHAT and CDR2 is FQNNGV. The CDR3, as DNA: TGTGCCAGCAGCTTTGGCCAGGCGACACTAAACATTCAGTACTTC. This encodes CASSFGQATLNIQYF.

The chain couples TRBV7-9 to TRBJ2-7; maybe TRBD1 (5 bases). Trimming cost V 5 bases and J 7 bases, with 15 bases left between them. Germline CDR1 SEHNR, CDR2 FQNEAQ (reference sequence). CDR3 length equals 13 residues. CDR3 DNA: TGTGCCAGCAGCCCGGACACGACGCGGGAGCAGTACTTC. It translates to CASSPDTTREQYF.

This chain's CDR3 is CASSETAQGAKETQYF. DNA for the CDR3: TGTGCCAGCAGTGAAACGGCGCAGGGGGCAAAAGAGACCCAGTACTTC. The chain recombines TRBV2 with TRBJ2-5, with 8 bases identical to TRBD1. The CDR3 runs to 16 residues. After removal of 2 bases from V and 3 bases from J, the junction contained 8 bases not matched to a gene. Looked up from germline, CDR1 is SNHLY and CDR2 is FYNNEI.